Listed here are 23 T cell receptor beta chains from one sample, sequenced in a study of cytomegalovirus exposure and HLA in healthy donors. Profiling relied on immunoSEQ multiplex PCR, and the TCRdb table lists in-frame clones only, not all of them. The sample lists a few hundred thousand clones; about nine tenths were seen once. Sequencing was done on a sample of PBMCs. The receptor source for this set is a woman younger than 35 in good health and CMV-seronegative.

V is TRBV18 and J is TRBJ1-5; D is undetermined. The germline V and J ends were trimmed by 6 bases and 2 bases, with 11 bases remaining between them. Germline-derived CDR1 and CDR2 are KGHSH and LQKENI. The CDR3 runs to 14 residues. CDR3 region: CASSPTVGNQPQHF. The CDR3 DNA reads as TGTGCCAGCTCTCCCACGGTGGGCAATCAGCCCCAGCATTTT.

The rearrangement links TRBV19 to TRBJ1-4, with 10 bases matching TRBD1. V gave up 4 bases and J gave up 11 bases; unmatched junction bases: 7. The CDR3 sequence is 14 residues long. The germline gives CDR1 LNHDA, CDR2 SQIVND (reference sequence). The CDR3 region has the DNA TGTGCCAGTAGTAGTGGGACAGGGGAGGAGAAACTGTTTTTT. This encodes CASSSGTGEEKLFF.

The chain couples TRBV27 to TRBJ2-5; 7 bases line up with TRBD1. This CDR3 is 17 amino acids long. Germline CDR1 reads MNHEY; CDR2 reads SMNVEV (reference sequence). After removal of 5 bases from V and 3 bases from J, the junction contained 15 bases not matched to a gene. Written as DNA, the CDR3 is TGTGCCAGCAGTCCCCGGCAGGCCGGGGACAGAAAAGAGACCCAGTACTTC. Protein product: CASSPRQAGDRKETQYF.

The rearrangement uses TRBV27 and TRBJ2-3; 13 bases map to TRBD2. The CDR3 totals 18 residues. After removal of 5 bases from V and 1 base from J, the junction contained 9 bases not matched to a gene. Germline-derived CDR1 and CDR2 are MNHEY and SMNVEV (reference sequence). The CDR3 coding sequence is TGTGCCAGCAGTCCTACTAGCGGGAGGGCCCTCGGCACAGATACGCAGTATTTT. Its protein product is CASSPTSGRALGTDTQYF.

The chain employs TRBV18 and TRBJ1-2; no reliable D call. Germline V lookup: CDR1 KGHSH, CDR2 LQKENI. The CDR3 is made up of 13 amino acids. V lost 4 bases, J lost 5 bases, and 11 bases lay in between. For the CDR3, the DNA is TGTGCCAGCTCACGAGGGAGTCCGTATGGCTACACCTTC. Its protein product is CASSRGSPYGYTF.

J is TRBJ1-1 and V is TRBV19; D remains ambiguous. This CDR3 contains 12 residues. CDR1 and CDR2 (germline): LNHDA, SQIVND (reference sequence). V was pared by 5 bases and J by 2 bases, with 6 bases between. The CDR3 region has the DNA TGTGCCAGTAGTGTCTCTAACACTGAAGCTTTCTTT. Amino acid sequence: CASSVSNTEAFF.

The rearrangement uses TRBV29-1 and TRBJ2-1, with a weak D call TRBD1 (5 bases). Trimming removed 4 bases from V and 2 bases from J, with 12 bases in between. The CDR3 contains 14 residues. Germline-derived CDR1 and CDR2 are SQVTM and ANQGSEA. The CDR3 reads CSVVGLTAYNEQFF. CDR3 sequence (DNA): TGCAGCGTTGTGGGCCTGACAGCCTACAATGAGCAGTTCTTC.

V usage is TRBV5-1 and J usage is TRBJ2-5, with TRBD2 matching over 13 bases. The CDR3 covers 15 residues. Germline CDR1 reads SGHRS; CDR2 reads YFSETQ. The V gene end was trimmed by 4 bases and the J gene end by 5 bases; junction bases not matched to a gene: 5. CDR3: CASSGGLAGWETQYF. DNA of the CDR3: TGCGCCAGCAGCGGGGGACTAGCGGGATGGGAGACCCAGTACTTC.

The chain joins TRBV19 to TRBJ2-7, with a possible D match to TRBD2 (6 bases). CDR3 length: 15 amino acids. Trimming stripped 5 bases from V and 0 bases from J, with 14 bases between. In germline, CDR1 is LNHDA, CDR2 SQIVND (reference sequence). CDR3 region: CASSRGTADSYEQYF. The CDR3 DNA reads TGTGCCAGTAGTCGAGGGACTGCTGACTCCTACGAGCAGTACTTC.

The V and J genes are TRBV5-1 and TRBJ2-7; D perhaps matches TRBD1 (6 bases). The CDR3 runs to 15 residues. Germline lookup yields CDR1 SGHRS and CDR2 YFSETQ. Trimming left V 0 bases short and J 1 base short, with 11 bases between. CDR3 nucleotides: TGCGCCAGCAGCTTGGCCCCAGGGGTGTCCTACGAGCAGTACTTC. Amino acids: CASSLAPGVSYEQYF.

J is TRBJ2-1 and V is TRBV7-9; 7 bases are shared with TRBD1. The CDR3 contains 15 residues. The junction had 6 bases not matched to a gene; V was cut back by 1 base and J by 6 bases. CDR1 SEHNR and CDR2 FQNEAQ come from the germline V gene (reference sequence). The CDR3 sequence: CASSLGTGRSNEQFF. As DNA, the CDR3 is TGTGCCAGCAGCTTAGGGACAGGTCGGAGCAATGAGCAGTTCTTC.

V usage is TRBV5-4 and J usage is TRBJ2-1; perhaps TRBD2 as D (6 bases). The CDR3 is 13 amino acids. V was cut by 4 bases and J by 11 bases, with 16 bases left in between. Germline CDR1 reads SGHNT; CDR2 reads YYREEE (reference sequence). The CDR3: CASSPKTRMKQFF. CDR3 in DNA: TGTGCCAGCAGCCCCAAGACTAGGATGAAGCAGTTCTTC.

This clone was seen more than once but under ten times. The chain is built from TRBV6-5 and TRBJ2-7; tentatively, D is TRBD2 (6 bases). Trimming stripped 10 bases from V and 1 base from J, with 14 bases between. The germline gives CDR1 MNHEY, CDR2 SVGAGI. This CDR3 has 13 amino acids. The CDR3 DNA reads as TGTGCCACCGAAGGGACTGCGTCCTACGAGCAGTACTTC. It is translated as CATEGTASYEQYF.

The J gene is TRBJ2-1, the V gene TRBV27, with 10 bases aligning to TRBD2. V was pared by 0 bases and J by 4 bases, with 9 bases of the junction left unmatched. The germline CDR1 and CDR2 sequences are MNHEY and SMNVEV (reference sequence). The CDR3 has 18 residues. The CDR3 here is CASSLSTSGSSLYNEQFF. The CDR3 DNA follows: TGTGCCAGCAGTTTATCGACTAGCGGGTCCTCACTTTACAATGAGCAGTTCTTC.

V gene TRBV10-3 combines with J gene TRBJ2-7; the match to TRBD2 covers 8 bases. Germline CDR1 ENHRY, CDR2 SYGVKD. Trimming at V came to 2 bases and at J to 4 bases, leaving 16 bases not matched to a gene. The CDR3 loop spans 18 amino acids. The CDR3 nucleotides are TGTGCCATCAGTGAGCTAGTAGCGGGGAAGGCTAAGGGTTACGAGCAGTACTTC. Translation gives CAISELVAGKAKGYEQYF.

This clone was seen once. The CDR3 sequence: CASSSPKGDRGRLNEQFF. The DNA of the CDR3 is TGTGCCAGCAGCTCCCCCAAGGGGGACAGGGGGCGATTGAATGAGCAGTTCTTC. This chain uses TRBV11-2 with TRBJ2-1, with TRBD1 matching 12 bases. The CDR3 sequence is 18 residues long. Germline V gives CDR1 SGHAT, CDR2 FQNNGV. The J segment lost 7 bases and the V segment lost 4 bases, leaving 14 bases of the junction unmatched.

The CDR3 bases are TGTGCCAGCAAAGACGGACTAGCGGGAGAGGGGGGCAATGAGCAGTTCTTC. This gives the protein CASKDGLAGEGGNEQFF. The chain links TRBV2 to TRBJ2-1; TRBD2 matches 13 bases. V gave up 7 bases and J gave up 6 bases; unmatched junction bases: 12. This CDR3 region has 17 residues. Germline values: CDR1 SNHLY, CDR2 FYNNEI.

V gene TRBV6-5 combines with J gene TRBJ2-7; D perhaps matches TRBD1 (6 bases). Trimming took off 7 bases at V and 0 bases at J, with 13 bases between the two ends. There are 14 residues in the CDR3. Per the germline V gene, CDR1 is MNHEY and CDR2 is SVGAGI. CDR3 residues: CASISIGGSYEQYF. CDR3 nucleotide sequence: TGTGCCAGCATTTCCATAGGGGGCTCCTACGAGCAGTACTTC.

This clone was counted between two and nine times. The CDR3 sequence is CASSSAGSNYGYTF. In DNA form, the CDR3 reads TGTGCCAGCAGCAGCGCGGGTAGCAACTATGGCTACACCTTC. V and J are TRBV6-6 and TRBJ1-2; D not certain. The CDR3 runs 14 residues. Trimming pared 6 bases from V and 2 bases from J, leaving 13 bases between. Germline V gene sequence: CDR1 MNHNY, CDR2 SVGAGI (reference sequence).

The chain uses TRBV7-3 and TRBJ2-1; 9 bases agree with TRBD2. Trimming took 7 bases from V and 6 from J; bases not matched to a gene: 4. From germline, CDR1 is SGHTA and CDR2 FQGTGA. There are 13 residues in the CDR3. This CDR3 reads CASTLAGSNEQFF. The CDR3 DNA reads TGTGCCAGCACCCTAGCGGGAAGCAATGAGCAGTTCTTC. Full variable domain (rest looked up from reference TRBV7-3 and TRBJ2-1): GAGVSQTPSNKVTEKGKYVELRCDPISGHTALYWYRQSLGQGPEFLIYFQGTGAADDSGLPNDRFFAVRPEGSVSTLKIQRTERGDSAVYLCASTLAGSNEQFFGPGTRLTVL.

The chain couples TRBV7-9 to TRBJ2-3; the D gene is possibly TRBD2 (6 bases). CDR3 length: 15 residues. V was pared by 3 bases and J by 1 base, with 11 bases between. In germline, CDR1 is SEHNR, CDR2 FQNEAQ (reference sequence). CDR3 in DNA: TGTGCCAGCAGCTTGTATCAGCGGGGCACAGATACGCAGTATTTT. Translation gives CASSLYQRGTDTQYF.

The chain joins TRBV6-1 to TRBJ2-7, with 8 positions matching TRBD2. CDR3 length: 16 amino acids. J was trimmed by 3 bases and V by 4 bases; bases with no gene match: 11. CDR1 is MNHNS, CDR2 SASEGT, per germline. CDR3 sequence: CASSGSGGGRFYEQYF. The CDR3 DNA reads TGTGCCAGCAGTGGGAGCGGGGGCGGGAGATTCTACGAGCAGTACTTC.

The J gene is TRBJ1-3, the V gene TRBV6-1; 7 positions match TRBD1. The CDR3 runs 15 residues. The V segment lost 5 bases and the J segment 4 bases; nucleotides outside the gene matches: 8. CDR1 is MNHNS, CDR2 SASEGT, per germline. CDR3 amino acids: CASSSTGALGNTIYF. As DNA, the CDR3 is TGTGCCAGCAGTTCTACAGGGGCTCTGGGAAACACCATATATTTT.